This TCR beta chain stems from a study of cytomegalovirus exposure and HLA in healthy donors. For the study at large: The Caucasian-associated ancestry cluster held 80% to 90% of 300 to 500 genotyped donors. Study-level points and caveats: Researchers reported in a later analysis that a missense DCLRE1C variant was tied to TCR beta V- and J-gene trimming.

Germline lookup yields CDR1 SEHNR and CDR2 FQNEAQ (reference sequence). V lost 3 bases and J lost 7; bases outside the gene matches: 7. This CDR3 is 15 amino acids long. This clone came up a few times. No antigen is known for it. Both 60 Vbeta primers and 13 Jbeta primers went into the PCR. Profiling relied on immunoSEQ multiplex PCR, and the TCRdb table lists in-frame clones only, not all of them. The sample records around 180,000 clones, 85% being singletons. This chain links TRBV7-9 with TRBJ2-1; 9 positions agree with TRBD1. This clonotype originated in a boy younger than 10 in good health and CMV-seronegative. The sample comprised PBMCs. CDR3 in amino acids: CASSLGDRDVNEQFF. The DNA of the CDR3 is TGTGCCAGCAGCTTGGGGGACAGGGACGTAAATGAGCAGTTCTTC.